These 18 T cell receptor beta chains were all obtained from the same sample, sequenced in a study of Graves' ophthalmopathy and Graves' hyperthyroidism (dated by TCRdb to between 2017 and 2018). The data were produced on an Illumina HiSeq 2000. For repertoire sequencing, the TCR beta CDR3 regions were amplified from RNA transcripts. The first round was an RT-PCR using HTBI primers with the Qiagen OneStep RT-PCR kit, and this first round was followed by a second-round multiplex PCR, then size selection and purification. TCRdb handled the public reads itself, with Q25 trimming in fastp and clone calling in MiXCR, and kept productive beta chains. Rows with a matching CDR3 protein are joined into one entry that keeps the most common DNA and genes. The sample table shows some 360,000 distinct CDR3 sequences, and roughly a sixth are seen once. In total, the top ten clones hold approximately 2.4% of the sample.

Sequenced input: peripheral blood. All receptors come from an adult woman with stable Graves' hyperthyroidism.

The V call is TRBV6-5, the J call TRBJ1-2; 7 nucleotides line up with TRBD1. V lost 5 bases and J lost 5; bases outside the gene matches: 14. Germline lookup yields CDR1 MNHEY and CDR2 SVGAGI. The CDR3 has 16 amino acids. CDR3 in DNA: TGTGCCAGCAGTCTACAAACAGGGGTGGCCCTATATGGCTACACCTTC. The encoded protein is CASSLQTGVALYGYTF.

The chain couples TRBV4-1 to TRBJ2-2; no definite D call. With 0 bases removed from V and 0 bases from J, the gap between germline ends came to 8 bases. The CDR3 is 16 amino acids. The germline CDR1 and CDR2 sequences are MGHRA and YSYEKL. The CDR3 spells CASSQDRRANTGELFF. CDR3 bases: TGCGCCAGCAGCCAAGACAGGAGAGCGAACACCGGGGAGCTGTTTTTT.

This clonotype was observed a handful of times. At one boundary the junction diverges from the germline segment, which might be a read error. The V gene is TRBV6-2 or TRBV6-3, the J gene TRBJ2-4, with D tentatively TRBD1 (5 bases). The CDR3 length is 14 residues. The germline CDR1 and CDR2 sequences are MNHEY and SVGEGT. The CDR3, as DNA: TGTGCCAGCAGTTACGCTGACAGCAAAAACATTAAGTACTTC. Its protein is CASSYADSKNIKYF.

This clonotype was detected many times. The CDR3 loop reads CASSETGLTYEQYF. In DNA form, the CDR3 reads TGTGCCAGCAGTGAAACGGGACTTACGTACGAGCAGTACTTC. The genes are TRBV28 and TRBJ2-7, with TRBD2 as a possible D gene (6 bases). The germline V gene encodes CDR1 MDHEN and CDR2 SYDVKM. The CDR3 loop spans 14 amino acids. The V end was cut by 5 bases, the J end by 4 bases, with 15 bases between.

The chain carries TRBV6-1 and TRBJ1-6; no reliable D call. Germline CDR1 MNHNS, CDR2 SASEGT. V lost 3 bases and J 8 bases, leaving 5 bases between the germline ends. The CDR3 is made up of 12 amino acids. The CDR3 loop reads CASSDHHSPLHF. CDR3 coding DNA: TGTGCCAGCAGTGACCATCATTCACCCCTCCACTTT.

Concerning this clonotype itself: One end of the junction does not line up with germline, which may come from a read error. The V call is TRBV6-1, the J call TRBJ1-5; tentatively, D is TRBD1 (6 bases). The CDR3 contains 16 residues. From germline, CDR1 is MNHNS and CDR2 SASEGT. Written as DNA, the CDR3 is TGTGTCAGCAGTCCCGTGGGGGGCCTGGGCAATCAGCCCCAGCATTTT. It translates to CVSSPVGGLGNQPQHF.

This clonotype was observed at least ten times. The genes are TRBV13 and TRBJ2-7; 7 bases are shared with TRBD1. CDR3 size: 13 residues. Losses at the gene ends were 3 bases for V and 2 bases for J; bases not matched to a gene: 1. CDR1 and CDR2 (germline): PRHDT, FYEKMQ (reference sequence). CDR3 sequence (DNA): TGTGCCAGCAGCTTTGGACAGGCCTACGAGCAGTACTTC. Protein product: CASSFGQAYEQYF.

At least ten counts were recorded for this clonotype. For the CDR3, the DNA is TGTGCCAGCAGTTTAGCTCAAGACAGCGTCATGAACACTGAAGCTTTCTTT. Its protein product is CASSLAQDSVMNTEAFF. This chain joins TRBV12-3 or TRBV12-4 and TRBJ1-1, with TRBD1 as a possible D gene (5 bases). This CDR3 is built from 17 residues. Trimming took 0 bases from V and 0 from J, leaving 14 bases between them.

This clonotype was observed many times. V gene TRBV6-2 or TRBV6-3 combines with J gene TRBJ1-2; D may be TRBD1 (5 bases). Germline CDR1 is MNHEY and CDR2 is SVGEGT. Trimming removed 0 bases from V and 2 bases from J, with 10 bases in between. CDR3 size: 15 residues. The CDR3 coding sequence is TGTGCCAGCAGTTACTCGAAAAACAGGAACTATGGCTACACCTTC. Protein: CASSYSKNRNYGYTF.

The sample holds many counts of this clonotype. The chain uses TRBV29-1 and TRBJ2-7; D is undetermined. Germline V gene sequence: CDR1 SQVTM, CDR2 ANQGSEA. V was clipped by 4 bases and J by 2 bases, with 6 bases between them. The CDR3 is made up of 11 amino acids. The CDR3 sequence is CSVVTTYEQYF. CDR3 bases: TGCAGCGTTGTGACAACCTACGAGCAGTACTTC.

This clonotype was observed many times. This rearrangement joins TRBV12-5 to TRBJ1-5; D gene unclear. The V and J ends lost 1 base and 9 bases respectively, with 10 bases between them. Germline values: CDR1 LGHNT, CDR2 FRNRAP. The CDR3 has 13 amino acids. DNA of the CDR3: TGTGCTAGTGGTTTGGCTTATGAGGGGCCCCAGCATTTT. It translates to CASGLAYEGPQHF.

This clonotype has a count of ten or more. This sequence joins TRBV7-9 and TRBJ1-2, with D perhaps TRBD1 (5 bases). Trimming removed 10 bases at V and 3 bases at J, with 12 bases between. There are 12 residues in the CDR3. Germline CDR1 reads SEHNR; CDR2 reads FQNEAQ (reference sequence). CDR3 loop: CAIETVDYGYTF. Written as DNA, the CDR3 is TGTGCCATCGAGACAGTCGACTATGGCTACACCTTC. Based on the CDR3 plus reference TRBV7-9 and TRBJ1-2, the full variable domain is DTGVSQNPRHKITKRGQNVTFRCDPISEHNRLYWYRQTLGQGPEFLTYFQNEAQLEKSRLLSDRFSAERPKGSFSTLEIQRTEQGDSAMYLCAIETVDYGYTFGSGTRLTVV.

In this sample, this clonotype turned up many times. The chain has TRBV20-1 and TRBJ1-1, with D perhaps TRBD1 (6 bases). The CDR3 contains 11 residues. Germline V lookup: CDR1 DFQATT, CDR2 SNEGSKA (reference sequence). V dropped 7 bases and J dropped 11 bases, with 17 bases sitting between them. CDR3 region: CSVTGTLGAFF. DNA for the CDR3: TGCAGTGTTACCGGGACACTCGGGGCTTTCTTT.

The table lists this clonotype with many counts. This chain links TRBV19 with TRBJ1-1; D might be TRBD1 (5 bases). The germline CDR1 and CDR2 sequences are LNHDA and SQIVND (reference sequence). The CDR3 extends over 13 amino acids. V was pared by 3 bases and J by 10 bases, with 15 bases between. The CDR3 region is CASSIGQGGGAFF. In nucleotides, the CDR3 is TGTGCCAGTAGTATCGGTCAGGGCGGAGGAGCTTTCTTT.

This clonotype was observed many times. This sequence joins TRBV19 and TRBJ2-7, with 10 positions matching TRBD1. This CDR3 has 14 residues. The J segment lost 2 bases and the V segment lost 6 bases, leaving 4 bases of the junction unmatched. Per germline, CDR1 LNHDA and CDR2 SQIVND (reference sequence). The CDR3 sequence: CASSRTGGTYEQYF. The CDR3 DNA follows: TGTGCCAGTAGCCGGACAGGGGGTACCTACGAGCAGTACTTC.

This clonotype was found many times. V and J are TRBV19 and TRBJ1-5, with D perhaps matching TRBD1 (5 bases). The CDR3 has 17 residues. The germline gives CDR1 LNHDA, CDR2 SQIVND (reference sequence). Trimming removed 2 bases at V and 0 bases at J, with 14 bases between. The CDR3 sequence: CASSISGGGYSNQPQHF. The CDR3 bases are TGTGCCAGTAGTATATCAGGTGGGGGTTATAGCAATCAGCCCCAGCATTTT.

The sample holds many counts of this clonotype. The chain couples TRBV5-1 to TRBJ1-1; maybe TRBD1 (6 bases). Trimming removed 5 bases from V and 0 bases from J, with 14 bases in between. The length of the CDR3 is 15 residues. Germline values: CDR1 SGHRS, CDR2 YFSETQ. The CDR3 loop is CASRRGQSMNTEAFF. The CDR3 DNA reads TGCGCCAGCAGGCGGGGACAATCAATGAACACTGAAGCTTTCTTT.

The chain joins TRBV3-1 to TRBJ2-2, with a tentative D call TRBD2 (5 bases). This CDR3 is 15 amino acids long. Trimming pared 1 base from V and 5 bases from J, leaving 11 bases between. Per the germline V gene, CDR1 is LGHDT and CDR2 is YNNKEL (reference sequence). CDR3 residues: CASSQVLAETGELFF. The CDR3 nucleotides read TGTGCCAGCAGCCAAGTGCTAGCTGAAACCGGGGAGCTGTTTTTT.